This T cell receptor (beta chain) was documented in a study of blood T cell repertoires in COVID-19. Study-level information: The origin of the acute and convalescent COVID-19 samples was the United States, Italy and Spain.

The CDR3 is 17 residues long. Trimming took 6 bases from V and 9 from J; bases not matched to a gene: 14. Germline V CDR1 and CDR2: MDHEN, SYDVKM. In the authors' methods: The assay estimated nucleated cells by amplifying reference gene primers. Libraries were prepared by immunoSEQ multiplex PCR; TCRdb keeps only in-frame clonotypes and omits some of them. V, J and clone size derive from that table, while D and trimming were established from the DNA sequence. The sample contains approximately 270,000 clones, 80% to 90% of which appear only once. Everyone who took part was roughly 18 to 89 years old, and they came from about 23 US areas.

The chain links TRBV28 to TRBJ1-6, with 10 bases matching TRBD1. The sample was PBMCs or T cells enriched from blood (not recorded which). The receptor was derived from a woman in her forties or fifties who had recovered from COVID-19. The CDR3 spells CASSRVGSGQGSSPLHF. DNA for the CDR3: TGTGCCAGCAGCCGTGTTGGATCGGGACAGGGGAGTTCACCCCTCCACTTT.